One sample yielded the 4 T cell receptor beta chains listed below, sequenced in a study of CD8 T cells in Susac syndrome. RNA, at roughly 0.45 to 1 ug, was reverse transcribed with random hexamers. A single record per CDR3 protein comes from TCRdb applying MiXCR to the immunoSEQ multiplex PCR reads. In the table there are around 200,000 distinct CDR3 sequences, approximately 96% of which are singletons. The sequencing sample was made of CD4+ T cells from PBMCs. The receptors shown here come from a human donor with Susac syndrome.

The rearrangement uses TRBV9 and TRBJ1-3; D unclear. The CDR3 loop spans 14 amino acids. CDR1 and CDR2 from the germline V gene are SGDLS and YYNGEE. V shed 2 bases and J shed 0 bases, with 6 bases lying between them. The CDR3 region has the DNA TGTGCCAGCAGCGTTTCACGCTCTGGAAACACCATATATTTT. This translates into CASSVSRSGNTIYF.

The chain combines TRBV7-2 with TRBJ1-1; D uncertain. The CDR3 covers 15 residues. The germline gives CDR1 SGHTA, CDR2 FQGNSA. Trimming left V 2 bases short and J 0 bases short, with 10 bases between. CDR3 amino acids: CASSLRSGLNTEAFF. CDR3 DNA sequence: TGTGCCAGCAGCTTACGGTCAGGACTGAACACTGAAGCTTTCTTT.

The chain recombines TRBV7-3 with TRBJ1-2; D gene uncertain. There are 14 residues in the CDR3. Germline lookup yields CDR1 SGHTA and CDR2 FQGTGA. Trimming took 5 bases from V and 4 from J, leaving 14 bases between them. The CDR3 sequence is CASSPQALVYGYTF. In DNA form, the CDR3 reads TGTGCCAGCAGCCCCCAGGCCCTAGTCTATGGCTACACCTTC.

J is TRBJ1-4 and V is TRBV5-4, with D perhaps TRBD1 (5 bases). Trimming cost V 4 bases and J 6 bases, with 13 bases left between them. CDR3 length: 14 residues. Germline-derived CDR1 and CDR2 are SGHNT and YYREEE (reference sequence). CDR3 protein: CASSPDRKDEKLFF. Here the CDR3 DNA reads TGTGCCAGCAGCCCTGACAGAAAAGATGAAAAACTGTTTTTT.